Reported below is one T cell receptor beta chain. Trimming took off 0 bases at V and 4 bases at J, with 13 bases between the two ends. From germline, CDR1 is SGHRS and CDR2 YFSETQ. This CDR3 is built from 15 residues. The data stem from a study of T cell responses to AZD1222 COVID-19 vaccine. Assay used: immunoSEQ multiplex PCR; TCRdb lists only in-frame clones, some missing. The repertoire consists of about 150,000 clones, with roughly 92% occurring once and the leading ten covering about 1.3%. This sequence joins TRBV5-1 and TRBJ1-1; no clear D gene. The sequence derives from an adult in good health. The sequencing used peripheral blood, collected on day 0 of AZD1222 vaccination. The CDR3 sequence is CASSLDGPYTTEAFF. The CDR3 nucleotides read TGCGCCAGCAGCTTGGACGGGCCATATACCACTGAAGCTTTCTTT.